A selection of T cell receptor gamma chains follows, all from one sample in a study of Vδ1+ human thymocytes. With CATT, TCRdb re-called clones from the multiplex PCR reads. The sample shows about 36,000 gamma-chain clones, 20% to 25% of them seen only once. The sample consisted of Vdelta1+ gamma-delta thymocytes from the thymus. The receptors come from a girl less than two years old who had congenital heart surgery. CDR3s include the opening cysteine and the closing phenylalanine or tryptophan. The order of the fields is J gene, clone size, V gene, CDR3 protein, CDR3 DNA. Not all rows give a size; the values are once, few, many and, for expanded clones, a class.

>TRGJ1/TRGJ2|.|TRGV8
CATWDRPGYYKKLF
TGTGCCACCTGGGATAGGCCGGGATATTATAAGAAACTCTTT
>TRGJ1/TRGJ2|.|TRGV3
CATWDRWAYYKKLF
TGTGCCACCTGGGACAGGTGGGCTTATTATAAGAAACTCTTT
>TRGJ1/TRGJ2|few|TRGV8
CATWDRYYYKKLF
TGTGCCACCTGGGATAGATACTATTATAAGAAACTCTTT
>TRGJ1/TRGJ2|medium-sized|TRGV9
CALWEVPNYYKKLF
TGTGCCTTGTGGGAGGTGCCGAATTATTATAAGAAACTCTTT
>TRGJ1/TRGJ2|few|TRGV4
CATWDGPPLDNYKKLF
TGTGCCACCTGGGATGGGCCTCCACTGGACAATTATAAGAAACTCTTT
>TRGJ1/TRGJ2|.|TRGV3
CATWDAAYYKKLF
TGTGCCACCTGGGACGCTGCTTATTATAAGAAACTCTTT
>TRGJP2|.|TRGV3
CATWLQSSDWIKTF
TGTGCCACCTGGCTTCAGAGTAGTGATTGGATCAAGACGTTT
>TRGJ1/TRGJ2|few|TRGV2
CATWDGQIKKLF
TGTGCCACCTGGGACGGGCAGATTAAGAAACTCTTT
>TRGJ1/TRGJ2|few|TRGV3
CATWVPSRILF
TGTGCCACCTGGGTCCCGTCCCGAATACTCTTT
>TRGJ1/TRGJ2|few|TRGV8
CATWDRPHYKKLF
TGTGCCACCTGGGATAGGCCTCATTATAAGAAACTCTTT
>TRGJ1/TRGJ2|.|TRGV4
CATWDVAKKLF
TGTGCCACCTGGGATGTGGCCAAGAAACTCTTT
>TRGJ1/TRGJ2|.|TRGV2
CATWDLCYYKKLF
TGTGCCACCTGGGACCTATGTTATTATAAGAAACTCTTT
>TRGJ1/TRGJ2|few|TRGV8
CATWSNYYKKLF
TGTGCCACCTGGTCCAATTATTATAAGAAACTCTTT
>TRGJ1/TRGJ2|.|TRGV2
CATWDDDYKKLF
TGTGCCACCTGGGACGACGACTATAAGAAACTCTTT
>TRGJ1/TRGJ2|few|TRGV2
CATWVPAFYKKLF
TGTGCCACCTGGGTCCCCGCATTTTATAAGAAACTCTTT
>TRGJP1|.|TRGV2
CATWDGPGGGTGWFKIF
TGTGCCACCTGGGACGGGCCAGGGGGTGGCACTGGTTGGTTCAAGATATTT